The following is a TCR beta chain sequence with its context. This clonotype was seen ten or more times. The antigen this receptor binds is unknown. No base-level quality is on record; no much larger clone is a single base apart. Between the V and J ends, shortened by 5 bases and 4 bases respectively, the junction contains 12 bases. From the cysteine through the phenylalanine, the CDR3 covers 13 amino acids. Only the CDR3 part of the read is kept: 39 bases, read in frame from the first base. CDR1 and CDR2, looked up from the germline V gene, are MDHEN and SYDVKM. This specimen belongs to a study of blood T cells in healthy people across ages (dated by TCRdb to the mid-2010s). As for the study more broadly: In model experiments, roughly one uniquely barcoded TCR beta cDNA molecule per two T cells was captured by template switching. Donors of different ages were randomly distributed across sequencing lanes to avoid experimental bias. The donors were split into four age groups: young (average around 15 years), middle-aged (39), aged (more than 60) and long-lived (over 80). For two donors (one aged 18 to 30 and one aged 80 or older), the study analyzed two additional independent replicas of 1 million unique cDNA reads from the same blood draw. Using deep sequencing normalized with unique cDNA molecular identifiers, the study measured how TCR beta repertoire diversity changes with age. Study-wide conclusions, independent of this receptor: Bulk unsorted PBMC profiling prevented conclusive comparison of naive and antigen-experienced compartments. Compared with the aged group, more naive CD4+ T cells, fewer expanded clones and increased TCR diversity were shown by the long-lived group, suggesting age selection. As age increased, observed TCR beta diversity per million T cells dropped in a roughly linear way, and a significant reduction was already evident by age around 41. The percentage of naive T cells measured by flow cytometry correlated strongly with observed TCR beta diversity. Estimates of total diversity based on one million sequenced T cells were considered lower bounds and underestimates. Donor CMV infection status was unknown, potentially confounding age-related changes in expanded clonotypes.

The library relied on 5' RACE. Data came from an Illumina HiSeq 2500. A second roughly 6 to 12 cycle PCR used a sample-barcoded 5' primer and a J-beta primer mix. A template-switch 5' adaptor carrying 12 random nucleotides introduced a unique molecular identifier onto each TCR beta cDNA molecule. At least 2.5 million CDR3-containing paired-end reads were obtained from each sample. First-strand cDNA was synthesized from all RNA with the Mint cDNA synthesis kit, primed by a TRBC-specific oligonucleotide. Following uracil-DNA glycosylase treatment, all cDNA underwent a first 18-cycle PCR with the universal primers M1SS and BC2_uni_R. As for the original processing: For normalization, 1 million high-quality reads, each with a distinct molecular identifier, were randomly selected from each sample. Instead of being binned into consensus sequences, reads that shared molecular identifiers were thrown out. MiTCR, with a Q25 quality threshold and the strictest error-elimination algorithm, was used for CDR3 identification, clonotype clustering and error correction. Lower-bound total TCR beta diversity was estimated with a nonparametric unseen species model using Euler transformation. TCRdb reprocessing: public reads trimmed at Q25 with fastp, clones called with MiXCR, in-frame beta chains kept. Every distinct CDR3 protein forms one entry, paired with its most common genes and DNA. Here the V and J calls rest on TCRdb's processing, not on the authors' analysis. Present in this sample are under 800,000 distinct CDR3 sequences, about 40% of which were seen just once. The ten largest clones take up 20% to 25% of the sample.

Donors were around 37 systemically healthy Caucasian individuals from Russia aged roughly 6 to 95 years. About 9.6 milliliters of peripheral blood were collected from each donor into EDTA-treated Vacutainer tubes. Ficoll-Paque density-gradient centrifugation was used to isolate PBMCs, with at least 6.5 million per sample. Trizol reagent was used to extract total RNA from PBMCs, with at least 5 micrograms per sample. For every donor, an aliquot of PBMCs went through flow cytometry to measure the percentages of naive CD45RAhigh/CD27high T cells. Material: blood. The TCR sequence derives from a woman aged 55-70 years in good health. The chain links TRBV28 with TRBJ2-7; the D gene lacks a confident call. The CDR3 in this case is CASSPPSLYEQYF. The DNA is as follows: TGTGCCAGCAGTCCGCCATCCCTGTACGAGCAGTACTTC.